Below, 23 T cell receptor beta chains from the same sample are listed, as sequenced in a study of blood T cell repertoires in COVID-19. Some clones are missing from TCRdb's copy, which holds only in-frame ones; the method was immunoSEQ multiplex PCR. The table includes 95,000 to 100,000 clones, around 87% detected once. Sequencing was performed on peripheral blood. Receptors were obtained from a woman aged 30 to 39 with acute or convalescent COVID-19.

V gene TRBV2 combines with J gene TRBJ1-1; 9 bases agree with TRBD1. CDR3 length: 14 residues. Germline CDR1 is SNHLY and CDR2 is FYNNEI. Trimming removed 6 bases from V and 5 bases from J; junction bases left unmatched: 7. DNA of the CDR3: TGTGCCAGCAGCCCCGACAGGGGGTCTACTGAAGCTTTCTTT. Its protein is CASSPDRGSTEAFF. The whole variable domain, remainder taken from reference TRBV2 and TRBJ1-1, is EPEVTQTPSHQVTQMGQEVILRCVPISNHLYFYWYRQILGQKVEFLVSFYNNEISEKSEIFDDQFSVERPDGSNFTLKIRSTKLEDSAMYFCASSPDRGSTEAFFGQGTRLTVV.

CDR3 sequence reads: CATSDPRGGSTEAFF. The CDR3 DNA reads as TGTGCCACCAGTGACCCTAGGGGAGGGAGCACTGAAGCTTTCTTT. V gene TRBV24-1 combines with J gene TRBJ1-1; D perhaps matches TRBD1 (5 bases). The CDR3 sequence is 15 residues long. Deletions cut 4 bases from V and 4 bases from J, with 15 bases between. Germline-derived CDR1 and CDR2 are KGHDR and SFDVKD.

This clone appeared a single time. The chain joins TRBV28 to TRBJ2-3; TRBD1 is a possible D gene (6 bases). Germline CDR1 reads MDHEN; CDR2 reads SYDVKM. This CDR3 has 14 residues. The V end was cut by 9 bases, the J end by 2 bases, with 15 bases between. The CDR3 DNA reads as TGTGCCAGTTCCACCCGGGACAACACAGATACGCAGTATTTT. Translating gives CASSTRDNTDTQYF.

The chain employs TRBV11-2 and TRBJ1-5; D remains unclear. Trimming removed 0 bases at V and 0 bases at J, with 6 bases between. CDR1 is SGHAT and CDR2 is FQNNGV in the germline V gene. The CDR3 covers 15 residues. This CDR3 reads CASSLDPGSNQPQHF. The CDR3 DNA follows: TGTGCCAGCAGCTTAGATCCAGGTAGCAATCAGCCCCAGCATTTT.

This rearrangement joins TRBV4-2 to TRBJ1-1; D gene uncertain. The CDR3 is 16 amino acids. Germline V gene sequence: CDR1 LGHNA, CDR2 YNFKEQ. The germline V and J ends were trimmed by 0 bases and 3 bases, with 14 bases remaining between them. CDR3: CASSQDRGWRDTEAFF. The CDR3 DNA is TGTGCCAGCAGCCAAGATCGAGGTTGGAGAGACACTGAAGCTTTCTTT.

The chain carries TRBV14 and TRBJ2-2; TRBD2 might be the D (6 bases). V was cut by 4 bases and J by 7 bases, with 19 bases left in between. The CDR3 length is 16 residues. Per germline, CDR1 SGHDN and CDR2 FVKESK. The CDR3 sequence: CASSLKAGNRNGELFF. CDR3 in DNA: TGTGCCAGCAGCCTCAAGGCGGGGAATCGTAACGGGGAGCTGTTTTTT.

This clone was seen only a few times. Here the CDR3 reads CASSRQGDWTGPLHF. The CDR3 bases are TGTGCCAGCTCAAGACAGGGGGATTGGACCGGGCCCCTCCACTTT. V and J are TRBV18 and TRBJ1-6; 9 bases agree with TRBD1. In germline, CDR1 is KGHSH, CDR2 LQKENI. Unmatched junction bases numbered 12, after V lost 5 bases and J lost 13 bases. The CDR3 extends over 15 amino acids.

The table lists this clone with a count of one. The rearrangement joins TRBV28 to TRBJ1-2; D unclear. CDR1 and CDR2 (germline): MDHEN, SYDVKM. The CDR3 contains 12 residues. Trimming took off 3 bases at V and 6 bases at J, with 8 bases between the two ends. CDR3 sequence: CASSFLVDGYTF. The CDR3 bases are TGTGCCAGCAGTTTCTTAGTCGATGGCTACACCTTC.

J is TRBJ2-3 and V is TRBV7-3, with a possible D match to TRBD1 (6 bases). The CDR3 is 16 amino acids. The germline gives CDR1 SGHTA, CDR2 FQGTGA. With 5 bases removed from V and 1 base from J, the gap between germline ends came to 16 bases. CDR3 bases: TGTGCCAGCAGCCTTCGGACAGCCGGGGGCACAGATACGCAGTATTTT. This sequence encodes CASSLRTAGGTDTQYF.

The rearrangement links TRBV30 to TRBJ1-6; a possible D gene is TRBD1 (5 bases). With 3 bases removed from V and 10 bases from J, the gap between germline ends came to 16 bases. Germline CDR1 and CDR2: GTSNPN and SVGIG (reference sequence). CDR3 length equals 14 residues. Here the CDR3 DNA reads TGTGCCTGGAGCGACTTACAAAGGGGATCACCCCTCCACTTT. Its protein product is CAWSDLQRGSPLHF.

The chain is built from TRBV28 and TRBJ1-1; TRBD1 might be the D (5 bases). The length of the CDR3 is 14 residues. The germline V gene encodes CDR1 MDHEN and CDR2 SYDVKM. V was trimmed by 3 bases and J by 5 bases, leaving 13 bases between them. CDR3 residues: CASSFGWGTTEAFF. As DNA, the CDR3 is TGTGCCAGCAGTTTCGGGTGGGGCACTACTGAAGCTTTCTTT.

The chain couples TRBV5-4 to TRBJ1-2; D is unclear. Germline-derived CDR1 and CDR2 are SGHNT and YYREEE (reference sequence). This CDR3 region has 12 residues. V was shortened by 3 bases and J by 5 bases, with 8 bases between the two germline ends. The CDR3 reads CASSSTGYGYTF. DNA of the CDR3: TGTGCCAGCAGCTCCACGGGGTATGGCTACACCTTC.

This rearrangement joins TRBV24-1 to TRBJ2-1; maybe TRBD1 (7 bases). Trimming cost V 0 bases and J 2 bases, with 10 bases left between them. The V gene's germline CDR1 is KGHDR and CDR2 SFDVKD. The CDR3 is made up of 16 amino acids. The CDR3 bases are TGTGCCACCAGTGATTTGCAGGGGGGTCCCTACAATGAGCAGTTCTTC. It encodes CATSDLQGGPYNEQFF.

The genes are TRBV2 and TRBJ1-4; 7 bases are shared with TRBD1. V dropped 8 bases and J dropped 4; count of bases not matched to a gene: 1. Germline values: CDR1 SNHLY, CDR2 FYNNEI. This CDR3 comprises 12 residues. CDR3 amino acids: CASGTDNEKLFF. Here the CDR3 DNA reads TGTGCCAGCGGGACAGATAATGAAAAACTGTTTTTT.

The gene calls are TRBV6-2 or TRBV6-3 and TRBJ1-2; 8 nucleotides match TRBD1. Germline CDR1 and CDR2: MNHEY and SVGEGT. The CDR3 has 14 residues. With V trimmed by 2 bases and J by 6 bases, 5 bases remained unmatched. The CDR3 here is CASSYLGQGDGYTF. Written as DNA, the CDR3 is TGTGCCAGCAGTTACCTCGGACAGGGTGATGGCTACACCTTC.

The gene calls are TRBV28 and TRBJ2-7; 7 bases are shared with TRBD1. Germline CDR1 reads MDHEN; CDR2 reads SYDVKM. This CDR3 is built from 15 residues. V shed 6 bases, J shed 4 bases, and the junction held 12 bases outside the gene matches. Here the CDR3 reads CASRPPQGTVYEQYF. The CDR3 nucleotides read TGTGCCAGCAGACCTCCACAGGGGACAGTTTACGAGCAGTACTTC.

The rearrangement links TRBV18 to TRBJ1-2; no firm D call. Germline-derived CDR1 and CDR2 are KGHSH and LQKENI. CDR3 length: 15 amino acids. With 0 bases removed from V and 3 bases from J, the gap between germline ends came to 11 bases. CDR3 protein: CASSPPKGEDYGYTF. For the CDR3, the DNA is TGTGCCAGCTCACCACCTAAGGGAGAGGACTATGGCTACACCTTC.

This chain links TRBV7-9 with TRBJ2-7, with TRBD2 as a possible D gene (6 bases). This CDR3 spans 16 amino acids. Per germline, CDR1 SEHNR and CDR2 FQNEAQ (reference sequence). V was cut by 5 bases and J by 0 bases, with 17 bases left in between. CDR3 in DNA: TGTGCCAGCAGCCCGTTCGGGGACTTACACTCCTACGAGCAGTACTTC. It translates to CASSPFGDLHSYEQYF.

The CDR3 region is CASSEGLLSGANVLTF. The DNA for the CDR3 is TGTGCCAGCAGTGAGGGCCTACTCTCTGGGGCCAACGTCCTGACTTTC. The rearrangement links TRBV2 to TRBJ2-6; D is unresolved. V lost 3 bases, J lost 0 bases, and 9 bases lay in between. The CDR3 sequence is 16 residues long. Germline V gene sequence: CDR1 SNHLY, CDR2 FYNNEI.

The chain uses TRBV15 and TRBJ1-2; D is undetermined. This CDR3 is 12 amino acids long. Trimming pared 3 bases from V and 2 bases from J, leaving 4 bases between. CDR1 LNHNV and CDR2 YYDKDF come from the germline V gene (reference sequence). Written as DNA, the CDR3 is TGTGCCACCAGCAGGGCCAACTATGGCTACACCTTC. Encoded protein: CATSRANYGYTF.

This chain's CDR3 is CASSLDRVNEQYF. The CDR3 nucleotides read TGCGCCAGCAGCTTGGACAGGGTTAACGAGCAGTACTTC. J is TRBJ2-7 and V is TRBV5-1, with D perhaps matching TRBD1 (6 bases). Germline CDR1 SGHRS, CDR2 YFSETQ. Trimming took 0 bases from V and 5 from J, leaving 9 bases between them. The CDR3 spans 13 residues.

CDR3 in DNA: TGTGCCAGCTCACCCGAGACAGGGGGCAATCAGCCCCAGCATTTT. Amino acid sequence: CASSPETGGNQPQHF. The chain uses TRBV18 and TRBJ1-5; 8 positions match TRBD1. Germline CDR1 KGHSH, CDR2 LQKENI. The CDR3 covers 15 residues. The V and J ends lost 3 bases and 2 bases, in that order; junction bases with no gene match: 3.

The chain is built from TRBV18 and TRBJ2-3, with 12 bases fitting TRBD2. The CDR3 is made up of 15 amino acids. Germline V gene data show CDR1 as KGHSH and CDR2 as LQKENI. With 3 bases clipped from V and 8 bases from J, the junction kept 6 bases outside the gene matches. The CDR3 protein is CASSPLAGGPVTQYF. The DNA of the CDR3 is TGTGCCAGCTCACCGCTAGCGGGGGGGCCGGTTACGCAGTATTTT.